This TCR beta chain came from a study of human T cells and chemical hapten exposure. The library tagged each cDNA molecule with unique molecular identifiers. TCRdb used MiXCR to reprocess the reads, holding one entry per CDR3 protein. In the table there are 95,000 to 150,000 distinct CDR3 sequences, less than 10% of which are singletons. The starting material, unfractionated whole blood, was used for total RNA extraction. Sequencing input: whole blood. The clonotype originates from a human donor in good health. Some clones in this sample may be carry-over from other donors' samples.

The CDR3 nucleotides are TGTGCCAGCAGTTTGCAAGCGGGACTCTCCTACAATGAGCAGTTCTTC. This translates into CASSLQAGLSYNEQFF. The chain uses TRBV27 and TRBJ2-1; 7 bases line up with TRBD2. Losses at the gene ends were 3 bases for V and 0 bases for J; bases not matched to a gene: 5. The CDR3 runs to 16 residues. Germline V CDR1 and CDR2: MNHEY, SMNVEV (reference sequence).